This T cell receptor beta chain was identified during a study of regulatory T cells in long-lasting Graves disease. The authors built TCR beta libraries using iRepertoire HTBI primers and Arm-PCR of CDR3 regions. TCRdb passed the multiplex PCR reads through MiXCR, listing each CDR3 protein once. The repertoire includes about 540,000 distinct CDR3 sequences, approximately 15% of them detected once, and under 10% sits in the top ten. The CDR3 has 17 residues. The V gene end was trimmed by 0 bases and the J gene end by 1 base; junction bases not matched to a gene: 4. The time point is: newly diagnosed GD, antithyroid drugs for less than 3 months. Preparation of the TCR library used RNA extracted from PBMCs. From an endocrinology department in Xi'an, China, came the patients. These sequences were also reported in another study, on T cells in Graves' hyperthyroidism and ophthalmopathy.

The V and J genes are TRBV12-3 or TRBV12-4 and TRBJ2-1; 9 bases are a match to TRBD2. This sequence was found in a young man with Graves disease. Sequencing was performed on peripheral blood mononuclear cells (PBMCs), taken at new diagnosis, from a patient treated with antithyroid drugs. This chain's CDR3 is CASSLAGLAGSYNEQFF. CDR3 nucleotides: TGTGCCAGCAGTTTAGCGGGTCTAGCGGGATCCTACAATGAGCAGTTCTTC.